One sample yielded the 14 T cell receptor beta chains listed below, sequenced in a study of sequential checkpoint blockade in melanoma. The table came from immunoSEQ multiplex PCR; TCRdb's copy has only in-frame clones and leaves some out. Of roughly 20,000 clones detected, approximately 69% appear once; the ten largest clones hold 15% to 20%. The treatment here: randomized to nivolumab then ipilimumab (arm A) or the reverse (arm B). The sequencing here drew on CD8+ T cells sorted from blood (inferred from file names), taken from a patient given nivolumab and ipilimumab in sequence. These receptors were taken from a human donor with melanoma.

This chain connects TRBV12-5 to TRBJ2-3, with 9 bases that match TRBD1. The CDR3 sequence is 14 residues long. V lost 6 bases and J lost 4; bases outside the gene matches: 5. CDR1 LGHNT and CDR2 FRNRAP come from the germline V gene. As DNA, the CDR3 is TGTGCTAGTGGCCCCGGGGACAGGGCAGATACGCAGTATTTT. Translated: CASGPGDRADTQYF.

The CDR3, as DNA: TGTGCCACCCGCCGGGGGACTAACTATGGCTACACCTTC. It translates to CATRRGTNYGYTF. J is TRBJ1-2 and V is TRBV6-5, with TRBD1 as a possible D gene (5 bases). Germline CDR1 is MNHEY and CDR2 is SVGAGI. The CDR3 has 13 amino acids. Between the trimmed V and J ends, which lost 10 bases and 0 bases, there was a span of 12 bases.

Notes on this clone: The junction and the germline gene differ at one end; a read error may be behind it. The CDR3 DNA reads TGCACCAGCAGCTTAGGAGGGGGCTACACTGAAGCTTTCTTT. Protein product: CTSSLGGGYTEAFF. This chain joins TRBV5-1 and TRBJ1-1; 7 nucleotides align to TRBD1. Germline values: CDR1 SGHRS, CDR2 YFSETQ. CDR3 size: 14 residues.

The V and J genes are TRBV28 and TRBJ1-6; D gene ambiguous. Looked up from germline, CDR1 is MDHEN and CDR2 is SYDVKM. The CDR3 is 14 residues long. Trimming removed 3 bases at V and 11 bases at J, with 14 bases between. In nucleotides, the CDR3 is TGTGCCAGCAGTTTCCCCCGAGGAGGGACACCCCTCCACTTT. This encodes CASSFPRGGTPLHF.

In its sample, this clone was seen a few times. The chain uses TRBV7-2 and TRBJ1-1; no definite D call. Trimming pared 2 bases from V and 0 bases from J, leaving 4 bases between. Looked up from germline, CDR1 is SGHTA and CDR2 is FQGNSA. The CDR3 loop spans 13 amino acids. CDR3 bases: TGTGCCAGCAGCTTATATTTGAACACTGAAGCTTTCTTT. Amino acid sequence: CASSLYLNTEAFF.

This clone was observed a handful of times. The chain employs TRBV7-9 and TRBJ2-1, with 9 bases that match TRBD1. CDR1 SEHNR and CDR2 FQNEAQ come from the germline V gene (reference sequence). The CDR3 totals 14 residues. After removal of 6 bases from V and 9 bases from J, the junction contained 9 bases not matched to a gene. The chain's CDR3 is CASSPGQGYGEQFF. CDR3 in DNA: TGTGCCAGCAGTCCGGGACAGGGATACGGTGAGCAGTTCTTC. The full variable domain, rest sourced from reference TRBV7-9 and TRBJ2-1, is DTGVSQNPRHKITKRGQNVTFRCDPISEHNRLYWYRQTLGQGPEFLTYFQNEAQLEKSRLLSDRFSAERPKGSFSTLEIQRTEQGDSAMYLCASSPGQGYGEQFFGPGTRLTVL.

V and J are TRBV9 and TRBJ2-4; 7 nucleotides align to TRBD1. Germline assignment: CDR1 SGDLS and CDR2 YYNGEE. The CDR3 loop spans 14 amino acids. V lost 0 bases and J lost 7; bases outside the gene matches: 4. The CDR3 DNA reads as TGTGCCAGCAGCGTAGGACAGGGTGACAACATTCAGTACTTC. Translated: CASSVGQGDNIQYF.

The CDR3 DNA reads TGTGCCAGCAGCTTAACCCCGGGGGTAGAAGCTTTCTTT. It specifies CASSLTPGVEAFF. The chain has TRBV7-3 and TRBJ1-1; possibly TRBD1 for D (5 bases). Deletions cut 0 bases from V and 8 bases from J, with 10 bases between. The CDR3 contains 13 residues. CDR1 is SGHTA and CDR2 is FQGTGA in the germline V gene.

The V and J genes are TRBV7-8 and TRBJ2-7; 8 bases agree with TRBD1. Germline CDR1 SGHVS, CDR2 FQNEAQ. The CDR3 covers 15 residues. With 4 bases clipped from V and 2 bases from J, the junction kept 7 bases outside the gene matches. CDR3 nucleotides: TGTGCCAGCAGCTCAGTGGACAGGGCAGCCTACGAGCAGTACTTC. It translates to CASSSVDRAAYEQYF.

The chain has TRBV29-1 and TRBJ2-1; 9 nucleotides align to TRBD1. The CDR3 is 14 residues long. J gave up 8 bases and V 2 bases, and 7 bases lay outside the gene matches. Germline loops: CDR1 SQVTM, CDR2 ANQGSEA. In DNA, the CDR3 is TGCAGCGTTGAAAAGTTGGGACAGGGTTATGAGCAGTTCTTC. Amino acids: CSVEKLGQGYEQFF.

DNA of the CDR3: TGTGCCAGCAGCGTAGGACAGGGGGTCACTGAAGCTTTCTTT. It yields the protein CASSVGQGVTEAFF. The rearrangement uses TRBV7-9 and TRBJ1-1, with TRBD1 identical over 10 bases. The CDR3 is 14 residues long. Trimming took 5 bases from V and 4 from J; bases not matched to a gene: 4. CDR1 is SEHNR, CDR2 FQNEAQ, per germline (reference sequence).

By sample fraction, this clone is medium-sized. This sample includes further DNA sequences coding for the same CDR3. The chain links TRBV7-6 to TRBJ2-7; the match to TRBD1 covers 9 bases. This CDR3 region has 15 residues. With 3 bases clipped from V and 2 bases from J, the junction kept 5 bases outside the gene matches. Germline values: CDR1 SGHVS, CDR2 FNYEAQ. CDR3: CASSFGTGLTYEQYF. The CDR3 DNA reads TGTGCCAGCAGCTTTGGGACAGGGCTCACCTACGAGCAGTACTTC.

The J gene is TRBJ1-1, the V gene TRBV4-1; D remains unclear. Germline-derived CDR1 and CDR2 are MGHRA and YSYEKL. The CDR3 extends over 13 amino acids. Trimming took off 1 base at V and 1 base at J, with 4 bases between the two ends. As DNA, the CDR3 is TGCGCCAGCAGCCAAGGCAGGAACACTGAAGCTTTCTTT. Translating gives CASSQGRNTEAFF.

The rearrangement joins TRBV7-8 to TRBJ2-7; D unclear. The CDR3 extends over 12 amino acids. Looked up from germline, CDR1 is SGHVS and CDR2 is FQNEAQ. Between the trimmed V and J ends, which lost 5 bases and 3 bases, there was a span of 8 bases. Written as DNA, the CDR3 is TGTGCCAGCAGCGCGCCAATCTACGAGCAGTACTTC. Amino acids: CASSAPIYEQYF. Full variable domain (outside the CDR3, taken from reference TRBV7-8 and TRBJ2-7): GAGVSQSPRYKVAKRGQDVALRCDPISGHVSLFWYQQALGQGPEFLTYFQNEAQLDKSGLPSDRFFAERPEGSVSTLKIQRTQQEDSAVYLCASSAPIYEQYFGPGTRLTVT.